The present entry profiles one T cell receptor beta chain with its context. The target of this receptor is not known. The sample holds no much larger clone one base away, and base qualities are not on file. Inclusive of the bounding cysteine and phenylalanine, the CDR3 is 16 residues long. Kept here is only the CDR3 DNA, which spans 48 bases and is read in frame from base 1. V is trimmed back by 5 bases and J by 4 bases, and the junction contains 8 bases that no gene match accounts for. CDR1 and CDR2 were assigned from the germline V gene (reference sequence) as SEHNR and FQNEAQ. The data originate from a study of shared clonotypes between healthy human individuals (TCRdb year 2020). In the study overall: The cohort comprised two women and three men aged 18 to 49 years. Per donor, three plates each were used for CD4 naive and CD4 memory, two for CD8 naive, and one for CD8 memory. Each donor's leukapheresis produced roughly between roughly 0.9 and 9 billion PBMCs. The study deeply sequenced blood TCR repertoires of five healthy adults to estimate repertoire size and the extent of clonotype sharing between individuals. Different laboratories and diverse techniques were used to prepare libraries and sequence TCR repertoires, to increase sequencing depth and limit assay-specific biases.

Healthy HIV-negative adults with no recently reported acute infections or vaccinations were included as donors. Every donor was a Caucasian adult residing in Nashville, Tennessee, USA. CD4+ T cells were enriched by magnetic negative selection; naive cells were then positively selected on CD45RA, and the negative fraction formed the memory subset. Blood was obtained by leukapheresis, after which PBMCs were separated by Ficoll-Histopaque density gradient centrifugation and cryopreserved in liquid nitrogen vapor phase. Analytical flow cytometry was used to check the purity and quantity of every magnetically sorted T cell population. Genomic DNA was isolated from each sorted fraction and quantified by UV absorbance on a Nanodrop 2000c. TCR CDR3 regions were amplified from genomic DNA by multiplex PCR using the deep immunoSEQ assay. For each cell subset, the extracted genomic DNA was distributed evenly across all wells of several immunoSEQ 96-well plates, and each plate served as one replicate. For sorted subsets, each replicate PCR was loaded with approximately 200 ng genomic DNA, equivalent to about 30,000 T cell genomes. The purified libraries were quantified using a Qubit 3.0 fluorometer, sized with a Bioanalyzer 2100, and then quantified again using the KAPA Library Quantification kit. Every immunoSEQ 96-well plate was sequenced on a separate single-read 150-cycle Illumina NextSeq 550 flow cell. In the original analysis: Because the immunoSEQ output held only junctional sequences and lacked quality scores, the filtering could not match the filtering applied to full-length reads. Sequences were annotated with PyIR, a Python wrapper for IgBLAST v1.9, using IMGT germline references to assign V/J genes and CDR3. Reads were removed for weak V/J assignments (E-value above 1e-6), missing CDR3, stop codons, out-of-frame junctions, or ambiguous translated residues. V3J clonotypes were defined by identical inferred V gene, J gene, and CDR3 amino acid sequence. Percentage overlap between repertoires was calculated by dividing the number of shared unique clonotypes by the size of the smaller repertoire. Richness of each repertoire was evaluated using RTK rarefaction, the Chao1 estimator, and Recon v2.1 estimates of unobserved clonotypes. Generation probabilities for all TCRbeta clonotypes obtained by the gDNA method from a handful of donors were computed using OLGA. TCRdb mirrors the immuneACCESS table, restricted to in-frame sequences. Some clones are absent from its copies; in checked studies, under half trace to an unresolved V gene, and the reason for the others is unknown. V and J calls and clone size follow that table, whereas D and trimming were derived from the DNA. The sample table contains some 2,400,000 clones; only one count was recorded for more than 90% of them. Approximately 0.13% of the sample rests with the top ten.

Summary of the overall study and its limitations: Sampling was limited to blood, and TCR repertoires in tissue likely differ from TCR repertoires in blood. Naive subsets generally had larger estimated clonotype richness than memory subsets did. Approximately 4.8% of naive CD4, 3.5% of naive CD8, approximately 2% of memory CD4, and more than 0.35% of memory CD8 clonotypes were shared across four donors. Compared with non-shared clonotypes, clonotypes shared by all four sorted-subset donors had higher generation probabilities. Based on pairwise subsampling, the degree of clonotype sharing among donors was expected to be affected by sequencing depth. Because the study included only a small number of donors, the genetic and exposure-history diversity represented was limited. Rarefaction of sorted-subset datasets indicated incomplete sequencing despite the large sequencing depth.

The receptor comes from a man aged 18 to 29 in good health. This chain joins TRBV7-9 to TRBJ2-2, with 9 central nucleotides matching TRBD1. What was sequenced was naive CD4+ T cells sorted from blood. Per the publication, the cell subset or site label means: CD45RA+ positively selected. The CDR3 protein is CASSGQGRRGTGELFF. The nucleotide sequence reads as follows: TGTGCCAGCAGCGGACAGGGGCGCAGAGGCACCGGGGAGCTGTTTTTT.